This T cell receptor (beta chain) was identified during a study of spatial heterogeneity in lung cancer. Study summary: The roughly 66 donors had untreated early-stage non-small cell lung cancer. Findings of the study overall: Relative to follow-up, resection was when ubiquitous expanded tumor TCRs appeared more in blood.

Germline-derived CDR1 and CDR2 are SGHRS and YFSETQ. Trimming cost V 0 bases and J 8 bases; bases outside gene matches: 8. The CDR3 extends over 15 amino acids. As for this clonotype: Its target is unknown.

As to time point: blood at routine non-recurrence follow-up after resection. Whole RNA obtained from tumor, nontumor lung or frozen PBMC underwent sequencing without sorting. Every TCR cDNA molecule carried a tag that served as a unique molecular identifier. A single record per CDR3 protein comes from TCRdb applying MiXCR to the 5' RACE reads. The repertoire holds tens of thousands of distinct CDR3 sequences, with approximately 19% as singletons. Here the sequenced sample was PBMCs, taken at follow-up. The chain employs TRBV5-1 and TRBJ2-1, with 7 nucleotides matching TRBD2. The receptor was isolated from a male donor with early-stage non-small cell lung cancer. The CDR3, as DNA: TGCGCCAGCAGCTTGGTTCGCCGCGGGAGCTATGAGCAGTTCTTC. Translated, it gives CASSLVRRGSYEQFF.